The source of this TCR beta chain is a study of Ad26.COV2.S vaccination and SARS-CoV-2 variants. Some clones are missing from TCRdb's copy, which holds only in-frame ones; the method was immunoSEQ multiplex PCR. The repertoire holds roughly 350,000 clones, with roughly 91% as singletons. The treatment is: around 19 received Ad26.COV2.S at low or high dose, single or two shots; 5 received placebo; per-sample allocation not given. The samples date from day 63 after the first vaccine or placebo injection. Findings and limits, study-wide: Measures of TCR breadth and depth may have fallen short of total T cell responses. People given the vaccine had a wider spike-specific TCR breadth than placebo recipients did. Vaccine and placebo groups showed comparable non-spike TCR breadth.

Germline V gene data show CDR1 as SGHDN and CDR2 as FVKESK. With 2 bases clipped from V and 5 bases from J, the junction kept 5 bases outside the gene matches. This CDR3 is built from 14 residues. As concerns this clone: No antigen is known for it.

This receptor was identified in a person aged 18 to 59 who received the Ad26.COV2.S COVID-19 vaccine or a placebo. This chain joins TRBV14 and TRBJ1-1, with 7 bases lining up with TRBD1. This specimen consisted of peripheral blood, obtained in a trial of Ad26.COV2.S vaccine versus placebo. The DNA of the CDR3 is TGTGCCAGCAGCCAATTGACAGGGTGGACTGAAGCTTTCTTT. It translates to CASSQLTGWTEAFF.